This entry concerns a single T cell receptor (beta chain). V lost 7 bases to trimming and J lost 5 bases; unmatched junction nucleotides: 8. This CDR3 is 14 amino acids long. CDR1 and CDR2 (germline): SGHNT, YYREEE (reference sequence). The data belong to a study of immune evolution from preneoplasia to lung adenocarcinoma. The data were produced by immunoSEQ multiplex PCR, yet TCRdb's version contains in-frame clones alone and is incomplete. The sample includes roughly 40,000 clones, 60% to 75% seen only once; the top ten take about 6%. The sample comprised FFPE invasive lung adenocarcinoma tissue. The V and J genes are TRBV5-4 and TRBJ2-2, with 7 bases fitting TRBD1. This TCR was recovered from a person in their sixties with lung adenocarcinoma. The CDR3 sequence: CASRRDRATGELFF. Written as DNA, the CDR3 is TGTGCCAGCCGCCGTGACAGGGCTACCGGGGAGCTGTTTTTT. Complete variable domain (other parts from reference TRBV5-4 and TRBJ2-2): ETGVTQSPTHLIKTRGQQVTLRCSSQSGHNTVSWYQQALGQGPQFIFQYYREEENGRGNFPPRFSGLQFPNYSSELNVNALELDDSALYLCASRRDRATGELFFGEGSRLTVL.